Listed below are T cell receptor beta chains from one sample, sequenced in a study of blood T cell repertoires in COVID-19. Clones were sequenced by immunoSEQ multiplex PCR, and TCRdb holds only the in-frame ones, with some missing. The data contain roughly 80,000 clones, 65% to 85% of them singletons. Sequencing was carried out using peripheral blood. Source of these receptors: a woman in her sixties with acute or convalescent COVID-19. CDR3s include the opening cysteine and the closing phenylalanine or tryptophan. Each record gives: V gene, clone size, D gene, J gene, CDR3 DNA, CDR3 protein. D genes are given only for firm matches. Part of the rows lack a size; the others show once, few, many or a class for expanded clones.

TRBV3-1/TRBV3-2	NA	NA	TRBJ2-4	TGTGCCAGCAGCCAAGATCATGGAGTAGAGTACTTC	CASSQDHGVEYF
TRBV5-1	NA	NA	TRBJ1-6	TGCGCCAGCGCGGATAGGGGTAGTTCACCCCTCCACTTT	CASADRGSSPLHF
TRBV7-9	NA	NA	TRBJ2-7	TGTGCCAGCAGCTACGAGTTAAGCTCCTACGAGCAGTACTTC	CASSYELSSYEQYF
TRBV7-3	NA	NA	TRBJ2-3	TGTGCCAGCAGCTTGCAGGGCTTTACAGATACGCAGTATTTT	CASSLQGFTDTQYF
TRBV19	NA	NA	TRBJ2-1	TGTGCCAGTAGAGGGATCGGGAACAATGAGCAGTTCTTC	CASRGIGNNEQFF
TRBV13	once	TRBD1	TRBJ1-5	TGTGCCAGCAGCTTCTACCCAGGGGGCGCGCGTAGTCAGCCCCAGCATTTT	CASSFYPGGARSQPQHF
TRBV18	NA	TRBD1	TRBJ1-1	TGTGCCAGCTCCAGCTCACGTACAGGGGGGGAGACTGAAGCTTTCTTT	CASSSSRTGGETEAFF
TRBV9	NA	NA	TRBJ1-1	TGTGCCAGCAGCGCAGGTGGGGGCCTCGTCACTGAAGCTTTCTTT	CASSAGGGLVTEAFF
TRBV5-1	NA	NA	TRBJ2-5	TGCGCCAGCAGCTTGGGTTCAGGGAGGGAGACCCAGTACTTC	CASSLGSGRETQYF
TRBV29-1	NA	TRBD1	TRBJ2-7	TGCAGCGTACGAATCGGGACAGGGGTCGGCGAGCAGTACTTC	CSVRIGTGVGEQYF
TRBV5-1	NA	NA	TRBJ2-5	TGCGCCAGCAGCTTGGGAGGCGGACAAGAGACCCAGTACTTC	CASSLGGGQETQYF
TRBV14	NA	NA	TRBJ1-3	TGTGCCAGCAGCCAAGTGGGCCCGGGGATCGGAAACACCATATATTTT	CASSQVGPGIGNTIYF
TRBV7-8	NA	NA	TRBJ2-5	TGTGCCAGCAGCCACCTGGGGCAGACCCAGTACTTC	CASSHLGQTQYF
TRBV7-8	NA	TRBD2	TRBJ2-1	TGTGCCAGCAGCTTAGCAGCGGGGGGGGGTCGCAATGAGCAGTTCTTC	CASSLAAGGGRNEQFF
TRBV18	NA	NA	TRBJ1-5	TGTGCCAGCTCCCCCGACATTAGCAATCAGCCCCAGCATTTT	CASSPDISNQPQHF
TRBV6-5	once	TRBD2	TRBJ2-7	TGTGCCAGTCGGGGGGGGCACGAGCAGTACTTC	CASRGGHEQYF
TRBV6-5	NA	NA	TRBJ2-5	TGTGCCAGCAGTTACTCGAGAGGTCAAGAGACCCAGTACTTC	CASSYSRGQETQYF
TRBV7-2	NA	TRBD1	TRBJ1-1	TGTGCCAGCAGCCAAACAGGGGACACTGAAGCTTTCTTT	CASSQTGDTEAFF
TRBV6-1	NA	TRBD1	TRBJ1-2	TGTGCCAGCAGTGAATCAGGGGGCGCCTACTATGGCTACACCTTC	CASSESGGAYYGYTF
TRBV5-1	NA	TRBD2	TRBJ2-7	TGCGCCAGCAGCTTGAAACCTCGGGGGGGCTTTATCTACGAGCAGTACTTC	CASSLKPRGGFIYEQYF